Below, 23 T cell receptor beta chains from the same sample are listed, as sequenced in a study of cytomegalovirus exposure and HLA in healthy donors. 13 Jbeta primers and 60 Vbeta primers were used for the PCR. Sequenced by immunoSEQ multiplex PCR; TCRdb stores in-frame clones only, minus some. This sample has some 150,000 clones, with around 77% found just once. The sequenced sample was PBMCs. The receptors shown here come from a man younger than 45 in good health and CMV-seropositive.

This rearrangement joins TRBV4-1 to TRBJ2-1; 9 nucleotides line up with TRBD2. The CDR3 has 16 residues. V dropped 4 bases and J dropped 1; count of bases not matched to a gene: 5. CDR1 is MGHRA, CDR2 YSYEKL, per germline. This CDR3 reads CASSRSTSGSYNEQFF. CDR3 nucleotide sequence: TGCGCCAGCAGCCGATCGACTAGCGGATCCTACAATGAGCAGTTCTTC.

The chain carries TRBV15 and TRBJ2-3; no clear D gene. Looked up from germline, CDR1 is LNHNV and CDR2 is YYDKDF (reference sequence). CDR3 size: 16 residues. Trimming pared 2 bases from V and 0 bases from J, leaving 12 bases between. The CDR3 protein is CATSRSRSSSTDTQYF. The CDR3 nucleotides are TGTGCCACCAGCAGATCGAGAAGTTCTAGCACAGATACGCAGTATTTT.

J is TRBJ2-7 and V is TRBV5-1; 11 bases are shared with TRBD2. The ends lost 5 bases at V and 7 bases at J; junction bases unmatched: 11. Per the germline V gene, CDR1 is SGHRS and CDR2 is YFSETQ. There are 15 residues in the CDR3. CDR3 sequence: CASSTKLAGAEEQYF. Here the CDR3 DNA reads TGCGCCAGCAGTACCAAACTAGCGGGGGCGGAAGAGCAGTACTTC.

This clone has just a few counts. CDR3 sequence (DNA): TGCAGTGGCACGACAGAAGCTTTCTTT. Translated: CSGTTEAFF. The chain couples TRBV20-1 to TRBJ1-1; D gene ambiguous. The CDR3 is 9 amino acids. CDR1 is DFQATT and CDR2 is SNEGSKA in the germline V gene (reference sequence). V lost 7 bases and J lost 8, with 8 bases in between.

This clone occurred a few times. The chain joins TRBV4-3 to TRBJ1-6; D possibly corresponds to TRBD1 (6 bases). The CDR3 spans 17 residues. V lost 0 bases and J lost 7, with 16 bases in between. CDR1 is LGHNA, CDR2 YSLEER, per germline. The CDR3 sequence is CASSQDPPDRTNSPLHF. The CDR3 region has the DNA TGCGCCAGCAGCCAAGATCCCCCTGACAGGACGAATTCACCCCTCCACTTT.

The CDR3 region has the DNA TGTGCCAGCAGACTCGGACAGGGATTTGGAGCGAACACCGGGGAGCTGTTTTTT. Translation gives CASRLGQGFGANTGELFF. The chain carries TRBV7-2 and TRBJ2-2; 8 positions match TRBD1. Germline lookup yields CDR1 SGHTA and CDR2 FQGNSA. Trimming removed 6 bases from V and 0 bases from J; junction bases left unmatched: 12. The CDR3 sequence is 18 residues long. The full variable domain, rest sourced from reference TRBV7-2 and TRBJ2-2, is GAGVSQSPSNKVTEKGKDVELRCDPISGHTALYWYRQSLGQGLEFLIYFQGNSAPDKSGLPSDRFSAERTGGSVSTLTIQRTQQEDSAVYLCASRLGQGFGANTGELFFGEGSRLTVL.

The DNA of the CDR3 is TGTGCCAGCAGCTTAGCCACCCCAGGGGTTGACAATCAGCCCCAGCATTTT. Amino acids: CASSLATPGVDNQPQHF. The chain links TRBV7-9 to TRBJ1-5, with a possible D match to TRBD1 (6 bases). The germline V gene has CDR1 SEHNR and CDR2 FQNEAQ (reference sequence). The CDR3 length is 17 residues. Trimming pared 0 bases from V and 3 bases from J, leaving 15 bases between.

This clone was seen a few times. The chain links TRBV28 to TRBJ2-3; 12 positions agree with TRBD2. The CDR3 covers 16 residues. The V gene end was trimmed by 5 bases and the J gene end by 4 bases; junction bases not matched to a gene: 7. Germline values: CDR1 MDHEN, CDR2 SYDVKM. CDR3 region: CASSPPSGGASDTQYF. As DNA, the CDR3 is TGTGCCAGCAGTCCGCCTAGCGGGGGGGCCTCAGATACGCAGTATTTT.

The chain has TRBV2 and TRBJ2-2; D unclear. CDR1 and CDR2 (germline): SNHLY, FYNNEI. The length of the CDR3 is 12 residues. Trimming pared 7 bases from V and 1 base from J, leaving 4 bases between. CDR3 protein: CASTVNTGELFF. Written as DNA, the CDR3 is TGTGCCAGCACAGTGAACACCGGGGAGCTGTTTTTT.

The V and J genes are TRBV7-2 and TRBJ2-3, with unresolved D. Germline CDR1 SGHTA, CDR2 FQGNSA. Trimming pared 1 base from V and 6 bases from J, leaving 8 bases between. CDR3 length: 13 amino acids. CDR3 sequence reads: CASSLGLRDTQYF. CDR3 bases: TGTGCCAGCAGCTTAGGCCTCCGGGATACGCAGTATTTT.

The V and J genes are TRBV4-2 and TRBJ2-2; 12 nucleotides align to TRBD2. This CDR3 has 18 residues. Germline V gives CDR1 LGHNA, CDR2 YNFKEQ. V trimming: 1 base; J trimming: 1 base; junction bases outside the gene matches: 4. Written as DNA, the CDR3 is TGTGCCAGCAGCCAAGGACTAGCGGGGGCCCTGAACACCGGGGAGCTGTTTTTT. Its protein is CASSQGLAGALNTGELFF.

The table lists this clone with a count of one. The CDR3 DNA follows: TGTGCCAGCAGTGAATTTCCGGGACAGGGGGTCAATGAGCAGTTCTTC. This gives the protein CASSEFPGQGVNEQFF. V is TRBV25-1 and J is TRBJ2-1; 11 nucleotides line up with TRBD1. The ends lost 1 base at V and 6 bases at J; junction bases unmatched: 5. CDR1 MGHDK and CDR2 SYGVNS come from the germline V gene. The length of the CDR3 is 16 residues. The complete variable domain, with remaining parts taken from reference TRBV25-1 and TRBJ2-1, reads EADIYQTPRYLVIGTGKKITLECSQTMGHDKMYWYQQDPGMELHLIHYSYGVNSTEKGDLSSESTVSRIRTEHFPLTLESARPSHTSQYLCASSEFPGQGVNEQFFGPGTRLTVL.

V usage is TRBV30 and J usage is TRBJ2-7; D is perhaps TRBD1 (7 bases). The V end was cut by 4 bases, the J end by 0 bases, with 13 bases between. CDR1 and CDR2 (germline): GTSNPN, SVGIG (reference sequence). The CDR3 covers 14 residues. CDR3 nucleotides: TGTGCCTGGACAAGGAGGGGGCGCTCCTACGAGCAGTACTTC. The encoded protein is CAWTRRGRSYEQYF.

This CDR3 is CASSQDPGTDYEQYF. CDR3 bases: TGCGCCAGCAGCCAGGATCCCGGGACAGACTACGAGCAGTACTTC. The gene calls are TRBV4-1 and TRBJ2-7; TRBD1 matches 7 bases. The CDR3 covers 15 residues. Germline CDR1 MGHRA, CDR2 YSYEKL. J was trimmed by 3 bases and V by 3 bases; bases with no gene match: 8.

There are a few counts of this clone. As DNA, the CDR3 is TGTGCCAGCAGTTACTCGAGACAGGGGAATGAAAAACTGTTTTTT. It yields the protein CASSYSRQGNEKLFF. The rearrangement links TRBV6-5 to TRBJ1-4, with 8 bases that match TRBD1. Germline CDR1 and CDR2: MNHEY and SVGAGI. The V and J ends lost 0 bases and 5 bases, in that order; junction bases with no gene match: 2. The CDR3 contains 15 residues.

This clone has a handful of counts. The chain combines TRBV19 with TRBJ1-2, with 7 bases lining up with TRBD1. With V trimmed by 3 bases and J by 4 bases, 14 bases remained unmatched. Germline V lookup: CDR1 LNHDA, CDR2 SQIVND (reference sequence). The CDR3 contains 17 residues. In DNA form, the CDR3 reads TGTGCCAGTAGTATTTCATTGGGAGGACAGGCGGGCTATGGCTACACCTTC. This codes for CASSISLGGQAGYGYTF.

This sequence joins TRBV13 and TRBJ2-7; tentative D call: TRBD2 (6 bases). Trimming left V 6 bases short and J 2 bases short, with 11 bases between. Germline values: CDR1 PRHDT, CDR2 FYEKMQ (reference sequence). CDR3 length: 13 residues. CDR3 in amino acids: CASRPEGTYEQYF. In nucleotides, the CDR3 is TGTGCCAGCAGACCGGAGGGAACCTACGAGCAGTACTTC.

In this sample, this clone turned up once. V and J are TRBV5-1 and TRBJ2-3, with 7 nucleotides matching TRBD2. The CDR3 is made up of 15 amino acids. Germline assignment: CDR1 SGHRS and CDR2 YFSETQ. Losses at the gene ends were 3 bases for V and 1 base for J; bases not matched to a gene: 5. The chain's CDR3 is CASSSTSSRTDTQYF. The CDR3 DNA is TGCGCCAGCAGCTCGACTAGCTCTCGCACAGATACGCAGTATTTT.

This clone was seen more than once but under ten times. V is TRBV4-3 and J is TRBJ1-1, with D maybe TRBD1 (5 bases). This CDR3 comprises 14 residues. Trimming pared 0 bases from V and 4 bases from J, leaving 9 bases between. In germline, CDR1 is LGHNA, CDR2 YSLEER. Here the CDR3 DNA reads TGCGCCAGCAGCCAAGACAGGGTTAGCACTGAAGCTTTCTTT. This gives the protein CASSQDRVSTEAFF.

The sample holds one count of this clone. The chain employs TRBV6-4 and TRBJ2-7; TRBD1 agrees at 10 bases. Germline CDR1 and CDR2: MRHNA and SNTAGT. Trimming took 8 bases from V and 4 from J; bases not matched to a gene: 5. The CDR3 runs 13 residues. CDR3 coding DNA: TGTGCCAGCGCCAGGACAGGGGGATACGAGCAGTACTTC. It is translated as CASARTGGYEQYF.

The chain joins TRBV10-3 to TRBJ1-2; D gene ambiguous. This CDR3 contains 15 residues. V lost 4 bases to trimming and J lost 4 bases, with 16 bases between them. Germline-derived CDR1 and CDR2 are ENHRY and SYGVKD. CDR3 in DNA: TGTGCCATCAGTGCCGGAGGCGGACGGAGCTATGGCTACACCTTC. Residues: CAISAGGGRSYGYTF.

The genes are TRBV5-1 and TRBJ1-4; 10 bases align to TRBD1. Germline assignment: CDR1 SGHRS and CDR2 YFSETQ. Trimming took 0 bases from V and 8 from J; bases not matched to a gene: 10. CDR3 length equals 17 residues. The CDR3 sequence: CASSLDPGQGEGEKLFF. The CDR3 DNA reads as TGCGCCAGCAGCTTGGACCCAGGACAGGGGGAAGGGGAAAAACTGTTTTTT. The full variable domain, its missing parts supplied by reference TRBV5-1 and TRBJ1-4, is KAGVTQTPRYLIKTRGQQVTLSCSPISGHRSVSWYQQTPGQGLQFLFEYFSETQRNKGNFPGRFSGRQFSNSRSEMNVSTLELGDSALYLCASSLDPGQGEGEKLFFGSGTQLSVL.

In regard to this clone: The DNA is omitted, as the CDR3 cannot be located on it reliably, and the CDR3 follows TCRdb's listing. The genes are TRBV2 and TRBJ1-3. In germline, CDR1 is SNHLY, CDR2 FYNNEI. The CDR3 comprises 15 residues, both ends counted. CDR3 in amino acids: CASSFGEGPGNTIYF.